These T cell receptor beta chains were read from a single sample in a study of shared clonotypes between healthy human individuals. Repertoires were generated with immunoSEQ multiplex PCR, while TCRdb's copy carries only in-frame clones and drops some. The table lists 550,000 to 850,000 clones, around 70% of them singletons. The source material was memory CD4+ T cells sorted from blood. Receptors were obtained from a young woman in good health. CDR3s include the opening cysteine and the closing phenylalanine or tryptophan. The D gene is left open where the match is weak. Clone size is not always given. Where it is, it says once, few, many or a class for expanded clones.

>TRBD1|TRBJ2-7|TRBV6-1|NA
TGTGCCAGCAGTAGACAGGGATCGGTCGAGCAGTACTTC
CASSRQGSVEQYF
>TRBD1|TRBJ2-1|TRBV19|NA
TGTGCCAGTAGTACGAAATCCGGGACAGGGTCCAATGAGCAGTTCTTC
CASSTKSGTGSNEQFF
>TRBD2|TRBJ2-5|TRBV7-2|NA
TGTGCCAGCAGCTTAGGGACTAGCGGACGTAACCTCCGAGAGACCCAGTACTTC
CASSLGTSGRNLRETQYF
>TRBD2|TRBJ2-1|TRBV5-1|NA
TGCGCCAGCAGCTTGGCTAGCGGGATGTACAATGAGCAGTTCTTC
CASSLASGMYNEQFF
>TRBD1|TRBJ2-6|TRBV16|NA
TGTGCCAGCAGCCTCCTCGACAGGGTATCTGGGGCCAACGTCCTGACTTTC
CASSLLDRVSGANVLTF
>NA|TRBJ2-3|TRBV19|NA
TGTGCCACCACAGACACAGATACGCAGTATTTT
CATTDTDTQYF
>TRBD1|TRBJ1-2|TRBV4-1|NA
TGCGCCAGCAGGTCTCCGGGACAGGGGCATGGCTACACCTTC
CASRSPGQGHGYTF
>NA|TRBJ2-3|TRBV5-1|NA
TGCGCCAGCAGCCCTCGGCGAGGGGTCGGTGCAGATACGCAGTATTTT
CASSPRRGVGADTQYF
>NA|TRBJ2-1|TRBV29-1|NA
TGCAGCGCCGAACGAGGGAGGAATGAGCAGTTCTTC
CSAERGRNEQFF
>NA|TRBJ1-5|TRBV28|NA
TGTGCCAGCAGTTTAATCGGTAGCAATCAGCCCCAGCATTTT
CASSLIGSNQPQHF
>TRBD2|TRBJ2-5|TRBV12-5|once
TGTGCTAGTGGACCGGGACTAGTCGAGACCCAGTACTTC
CASGPGLVETQYF
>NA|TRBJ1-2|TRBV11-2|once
TGTGCCAGCAGCTCTCCGTCCGGTAATGGCTACACCTTC
CASSSPSGNGYTF
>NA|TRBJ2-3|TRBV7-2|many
TGTGCCAGCAGCTTAATCGCAGATACGCAGTATTTT
CASSLIADTQYF
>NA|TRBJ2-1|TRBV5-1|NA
TGCGCCAGCAGCTTGTCTCATGAGCAGTTCTTC
CASSLSHEQFF
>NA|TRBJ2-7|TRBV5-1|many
TGCGCCAGCAGCCGAGGAGGGGAGACCTACGAGCAGTACTTC
CASSRGGETYEQYF
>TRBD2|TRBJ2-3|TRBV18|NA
TGTGCCAGCTCCCGACGCGGGGGGATCACAGATACGCAGTATTTT
CASSRRGGITDTQYF